The T cell receptor beta chain described here comes from a study of beta chain features in type 1 diabetes. Study-wide findings and caveats: Using cDNA template may skew counts toward highly expressing activated cells. In all four CD4+ subsets, TCRB CDR3 length was significantly, moderately reduced in type 1 diabetes.

From germline, CDR1 is SEHNR and CDR2 FQNEAQ (reference sequence). The CDR3 contains 14 residues. Of note for this clone: Its antigen is undetermined.

Sequencing targeted expressed TCRB transcripts, as all isolated RNA had been reverse transcribed. The assay was immunoSEQ multiplex PCR, and TCRdb's table has in-frame clones only and misses some. Counted here are tens of thousands of clones, over 50% occurring once; the ten biggest clones make up about 2.2%. Researchers reported sorting CD4+ naive, central memory, regulatory and stem cell-like memory cells via CD45RO/CCR7/CD25/CD127/CD95/CD27. Post-sort purity exceeded 95% for all sorted populations. The gene calls are TRBV7-9 and TRBJ2-5; 9 bases map to TRBD1. The last part of the DNA fits TRBJ2-7 better; the J call may be wrong. Material for sequencing was Tregs from blood. This TCR derives from a woman under 30 in good health. DNA for the CDR3: TGTGCCAGCAGCTTAGCGGGACAGGGCTACGAGCAGTACTTC. Amino acids: CASSLAGQGYEQYF.